This T cell receptor beta chain appears in the sequencing data of a study of T cell responses to AZD1222 COVID-19 vaccine. TCRdb keeps only in-frame clones here, not all; method: immunoSEQ multiplex PCR. This table has approximately 300,000 clones, about 94% appearing once. This CDR3 is 20 amino acids long. The germline V gene encodes CDR1 SGHVS and CDR2 FNYEAQ. The J segment lost 8 bases and the V segment lost 4 bases, leaving 25 bases of the junction unmatched. The source of this sequence is an adult who received the AZD1222 COVID-19 vaccine. Sequenced material: peripheral blood, taken 28 days after the second AZD1222 dose. The rearrangement joins TRBV7-6 to TRBJ2-3, with 9 bases matching TRBD1. The CDR3 loop is CASSYPRDRESTSSSLTQYF. The CDR3 DNA follows: TGTGCCAGCAGCTACCCCCGGGACAGGGAATCAACCAGTTCCTCCCTTACGCAGTATTTT. The variable domain in full, with the rest retrieved from reference TRBV7-6 and TRBJ2-3, is GAGVSQSPRYKVTKRGQDVALRCDPISGHVSLYWYRQALGQGPEFLTYFNYEAQQDKSGLPNDRFSAERPEGSISTLTIQRTEQRDSAMYRCASSYPRDRESTSSSLTQYFGPGTRLTVL.